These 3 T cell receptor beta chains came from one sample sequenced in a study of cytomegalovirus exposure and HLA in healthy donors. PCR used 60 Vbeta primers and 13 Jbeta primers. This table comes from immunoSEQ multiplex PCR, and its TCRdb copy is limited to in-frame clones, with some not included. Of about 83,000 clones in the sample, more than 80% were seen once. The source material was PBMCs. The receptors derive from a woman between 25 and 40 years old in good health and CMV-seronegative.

CDR3 sequence reads: CASSFPGTGNNEKLFF. CDR3 nucleotide sequence: TGCGCCAGCAGCTTTCCCGGGACAGGGAATAATGAAAAACTGTTTTTT. The J gene is TRBJ1-4, the V gene TRBV4-1; TRBD1 agrees at 9 bases. Trimming at V came to 5 bases and at J to 4 bases, leaving 8 bases not matched to a gene. CDR1 MGHRA and CDR2 YSYEKL come from the germline V gene. The CDR3 length is 16 residues.

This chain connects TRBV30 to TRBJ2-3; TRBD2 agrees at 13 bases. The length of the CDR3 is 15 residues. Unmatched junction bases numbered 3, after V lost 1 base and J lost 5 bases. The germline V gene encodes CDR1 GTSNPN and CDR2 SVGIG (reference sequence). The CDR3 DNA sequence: TGTGCCTGGAGTGGTACTAGCGGGAGGGTAGATACGCAGTATTTT. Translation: CAWSGTSGRVDTQYF.

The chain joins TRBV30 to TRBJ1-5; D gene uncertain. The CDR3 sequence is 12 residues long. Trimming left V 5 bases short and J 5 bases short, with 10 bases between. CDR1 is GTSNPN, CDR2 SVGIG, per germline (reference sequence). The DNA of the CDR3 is TGTGCCTGGGGAGGGCTATATCAGCCCCAGCATTTT. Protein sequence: CAWGGLYQPQHF.